This T cell receptor (beta chain) originates from a study of patients and donors after allogeneic stem cell transplantation. This clonotype turned up a few times. The germline V gene encodes CDR1 SNHLY and CDR2 FYNNEI. The CDR3 is made up of 12 amino acids. The V and J ends lost 4 bases and 6 bases respectively, with 7 bases between them. TCRdb processed the RT-PCR reads anew with MiXCR; each CDR3 protein has one entry. This sample has 900,000 to 1,000,000 distinct CDR3 sequences, with over 15% found just once. The chain recombines TRBV2 with TRBJ1-5, with a weak D call TRBD1 (5 bases). This receptor was obtained from a human donor who was either an allogeneic HSCT recipient or a stem cell or donor lymphocyte infusion donor (not recorded which). It is not recorded whose cells these are; they may come from a transplant donor. The material sequenced was blood, either unsorted or a sorted T cell fraction (not recorded which). As DNA, the CDR3 is TGTGCCAGCAGTGTTAGGGGTCAGCCCCAGCATTTT. Its protein product is CASSVRGQPQHF. Together with reference TRBV2 and TRBJ1-5, the CDR3 gives the full variable domain: EPEVTQTPSHQVTQMGQEVILRCVPISNHLYFYWYRQILGQKVEFLVSFYNNEISEKSEIFDDQFSVERPDGSNFTLKIRSTKLEDSAMYFCASSVRGQPQHFGDGTRLSIL.